These 3 T cell receptor beta chains share one sample of origin, sequenced in a study of cytotoxic CD8 clonotypes in ibrutinib-treated CLL. Profiling relied on immunoSEQ multiplex PCR, and the TCRdb table lists in-frame clones only, not all of them. This table holds some 200,000 clones, 70% found once. The sequenced sample was PBMCs, obtained after 12 months of ibrutinib treatment. These receptors were obtained from a human donor with chronic lymphocytic leukemia.

The rearrangement uses TRBV28 and TRBJ1-2; no clear D gene. CDR3 length: 12 residues. The germline gives CDR1 MDHEN, CDR2 SYDVKM. Trimming removed 2 bases from V and 3 bases from J, with 4 bases in between. CDR3 protein: CASSLPHYGYTF. DNA for the CDR3: TGTGCCAGCAGTTTACCCCACTATGGCTACACCTTC.

V is TRBV7-2 and J is TRBJ2-7, with D hard to call. CDR1 is SGHTA, CDR2 FQGNSA, per germline. V lost 3 bases to trimming and J lost 1 base, with 4 bases between them. The CDR3 totals 12 residues. The CDR3 spells CASSFVSYEQYF. For the CDR3, the DNA is TGTGCCAGCAGCTTCGTGTCCTACGAGCAGTACTTC. The entire variable domain, with the rest obtained from reference TRBV7-2 and TRBJ2-7, is as follows: GAGVSQSPSNKVTEKGKDVELRCDPISGHTALYWYRQSLGQGLEFLIYFQGNSAPDKSGLPSDRFSAERTGGSVSTLTIQRTQQEDSAVYLCASSFVSYEQYFGPGTRLTVT.

The chain joins TRBV4-2 to TRBJ2-5; TRBD2 matches 13 bases. CDR1 and CDR2 (germline): LGHNA, YNFKEQ. The trim removed 4 bases at V and 7 bases at J, leaving 6 bases unmatched. The CDR3 length is 15 residues. This chain's CDR3 is CASSRELAGGRTQYF. The CDR3 region has the DNA TGTGCCAGCAGCCGCGAACTAGCGGGAGGGCGGACCCAGTACTTC.